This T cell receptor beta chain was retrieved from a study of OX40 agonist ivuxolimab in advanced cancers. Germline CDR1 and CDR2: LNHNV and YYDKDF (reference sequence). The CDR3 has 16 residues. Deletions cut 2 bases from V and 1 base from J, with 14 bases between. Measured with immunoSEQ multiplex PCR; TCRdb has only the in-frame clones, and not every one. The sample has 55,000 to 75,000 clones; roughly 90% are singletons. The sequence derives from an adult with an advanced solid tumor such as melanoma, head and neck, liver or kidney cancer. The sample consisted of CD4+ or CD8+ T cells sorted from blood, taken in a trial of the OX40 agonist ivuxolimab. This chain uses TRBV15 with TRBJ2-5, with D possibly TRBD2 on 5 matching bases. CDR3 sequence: CATSRRTSRGQETQYF. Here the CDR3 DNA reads TGTGCCACCAGCAGAAGAACTAGTAGAGGCCAAGAGACCCAGTACTTC.